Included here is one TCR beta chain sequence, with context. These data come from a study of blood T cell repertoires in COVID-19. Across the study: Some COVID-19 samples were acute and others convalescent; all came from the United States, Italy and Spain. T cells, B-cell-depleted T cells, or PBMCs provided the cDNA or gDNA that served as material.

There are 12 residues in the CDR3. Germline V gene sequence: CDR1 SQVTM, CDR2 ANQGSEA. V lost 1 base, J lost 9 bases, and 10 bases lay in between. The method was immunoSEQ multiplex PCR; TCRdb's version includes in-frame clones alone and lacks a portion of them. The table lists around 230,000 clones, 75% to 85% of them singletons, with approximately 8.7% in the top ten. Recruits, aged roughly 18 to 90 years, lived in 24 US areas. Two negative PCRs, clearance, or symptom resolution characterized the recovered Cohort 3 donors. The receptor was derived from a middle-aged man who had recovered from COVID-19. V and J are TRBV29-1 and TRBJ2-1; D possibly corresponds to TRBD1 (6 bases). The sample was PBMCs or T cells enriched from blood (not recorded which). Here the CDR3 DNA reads TGCAGCGTTGAAGCAGGGGTTGGTGAGCAGTTCTTC. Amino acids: CSVEAGVGEQFF.